Listed here are 19 T cell receptor beta chains from one sample, sequenced in a study of blood T cell repertoires in COVID-19 (dated by TCRdb to the early 2020s). The library came from the immunoSEQ multiplex PCR assay. TCRdb took over this immuneACCESS table, retaining in-frame rearrangements with V and J assigned. Such tables are incomplete; in checked studies, under half of the missing clones stem from an unresolved V gene, and the remainder is unexplained. The sample has a few hundred thousand clones on record, roughly 90% of them singletons. Around 3% of the sample is taken by the ten largest. The sequencing sample was made of PBMCs or T cells enriched from blood (not recorded which). These receptors were collected from a woman in her twenties or thirties who had recovered from COVID-19.

The chain is built from TRBV28 and TRBJ2-5; 8 bases match TRBD2. Germline values: CDR1 MDHEN, CDR2 SYDVKM. J lost 5 bases, V lost 2 bases, and 7 bases had no gene match. The CDR3 extends over 15 amino acids. The CDR3 loop is CASSLPGGGAETQYF. In DNA, the CDR3 is TGTGCCAGCAGTTTACCGGGGGGGGGTGCGGAGACCCAGTACTTC.

The gene calls are TRBV27 and TRBJ2-5; maybe TRBD2 (5 bases). Germline V CDR1 and CDR2: MNHEY, SMNVEV (reference sequence). V dropped 5 bases and J dropped 5 bases, with 21 bases sitting between them. The CDR3 totals 16 residues. DNA for the CDR3: TGTGCCAGCAGTGGAACCCATACGGGGTCCCGTGAGACCCAGTACTTC. Translation: CASSGTHTGSRETQYF.

J is TRBJ1-2 and V is TRBV2, with D possibly matching TRBD1 (6 bases). The CDR3 extends over 16 amino acids. Deletions cut 4 bases from V and 0 bases from J, with 15 bases between. CDR1 and CDR2 (germline): SNHLY, FYNNEI. CDR3 DNA: TGTGCCAGCAGTGCAAGCGGGGGCCCAGCTAACTATGGCTACACCTTC. As protein: CASSASGGPANYGYTF.

The V call is TRBV9, the J call TRBJ1-1, with 7 bases identical to TRBD1. The CDR3 is made up of 14 amino acids. Germline lookup yields CDR1 SGDLS and CDR2 YYNGEE. V lost 4 bases to trimming and J lost 6 bases; unmatched junction nucleotides: 9. CDR3: CASSPQGGLAEAFF. CDR3 DNA sequence: TGTGCCAGCAGCCCCCAGGGGGGCTTGGCTGAAGCTTTCTTT. The full variable domain, rest sourced from reference TRBV9 and TRBJ1-1, is DSGVTQTPKHLITATGQRVTLRCSPRSGDLSVYWYQQSLDQGLQFLIQYYNGEERAKGNILERFSAQQFPDLHSELNLSSLELGDSALYFCASSPQGGLAEAFFGQGTRLTVV.

V gene TRBV29-1 combines with J gene TRBJ2-1; D perhaps matches TRBD1 (6 bases). The CDR3 sequence is 12 residues long. V dropped 5 bases and J dropped 3 bases, with 8 bases sitting between them. Per the germline V gene, CDR1 is SQVTM and CDR2 is ANQGSEA. In nucleotides, the CDR3 is TGCAGCGTTTGGGACAACTACAATGAGCAGTTCTTC. It encodes CSVWDNYNEQFF.

The genes are TRBV5-6 and TRBJ1-6; D might be TRBD1 (6 bases). The CDR3 totals 16 residues. V lost 3 bases and J lost 8, with 18 bases in between. Germline V CDR1 and CDR2: SGHDT, YYEEEE. The CDR3: CASSYRPAGADSPLHF. The CDR3 coding sequence is TGTGCCAGCAGCTATCGTCCGGCGGGGGCTGATTCACCCCTCCACTTT.

This chain links TRBV24-1 with TRBJ2-1; TRBD2 matches at 7 bases. CDR3 length: 14 residues. Trimming took 1 base from V and 11 from J; bases not matched to a gene: 7. The germline V gene has CDR1 KGHDR and CDR2 SFDVKD. The CDR3 reads CATSDLRAGPQQFF. DNA for the CDR3: TGTGCCACCAGTGATTTACGAGCGGGACCACAGCAGTTCTTC.

The chain couples TRBV4-1 to TRBJ2-1, with 11 bases that match TRBD2. V was clipped by 2 bases and J by 3 bases; unmatched bases: 0. Germline V gene lookup returns CDR1 MGHRA and CDR2 YSYEKL. The CDR3 sequence is 15 residues long. The CDR3 region has the DNA TGCGCCAGCAGCCAACTAGCGGGGGGCTACAATGAGCAGTTCTTC. Protein product: CASSQLAGGYNEQFF.

The chain joins TRBV18 to TRBJ2-6; D perhaps matches TRBD1 (6 bases). With 4 bases removed from V and 1 base from J, the gap between germline ends came to 11 bases. CDR1 and CDR2 (germline): KGHSH, LQKENI. CDR3 size: 16 residues. In DNA form, the CDR3 reads TGTGCCAGCTCACTAAGCCAGGGGTCTGGGGCCAACGTCCTGACTTTC. This translates into CASSLSQGSGANVLTF.

The chain couples TRBV2 to TRBJ1-5; the match to TRBD1 covers 9 bases. Losses at the gene ends were 6 bases for V and 5 bases for J; bases not matched to a gene: 8. The CDR3 is made up of 15 amino acids. Germline CDR1 reads SNHLY; CDR2 reads FYNNEI. CDR3 in amino acids: CASRGTGSGDQPQHF. CDR3 coding DNA: TGTGCCAGCAGGGGGACAGGGAGTGGGGATCAGCCCCAGCATTTT.

The chain joins TRBV5-1 to TRBJ1-1, with D uncertain. The V gene lost 0 bases and the J gene lost 4 bases, with 10 bases spanning the gap. This CDR3 comprises 14 residues. Germline CDR1 is SGHRS and CDR2 is YFSETQ. The CDR3, as DNA: TGCGCCAGCAGCTTGGGAGAGGGAAGCACTGAAGCTTTCTTT. This gives the protein CASSLGEGSTEAFF. The whole variable domain, filled in from reference TRBV5-1 and TRBJ1-1, reads KAGVTQTPRYLIKTRGQQVTLSCSPISGHRSVSWYQQTPGQGLQFLFEYFSETQRNKGNFPGRFSGRQFSNSRSEMNVSTLELGDSALYLCASSLGEGSTEAFFGQGTRLTVV.

The chain uses TRBV9 and TRBJ1-2, with D possibly being TRBD1 (6 bases). The CDR3 is 15 amino acids. Germline assignment: CDR1 SGDLS and CDR2 YYNGEE. Trimming removed 4 bases at V and 5 bases at J, with 18 bases between. CDR3 amino acids: CASSPGQSIGYGYTF. The CDR3 DNA is TGTGCCAGCAGCCCCGGACAGTCTATTGGGTATGGCTACACCTTC.

The CDR3 here is CASSQAGVRYSGNTIYF. In DNA, the CDR3 is TGTGCCAGCAGCCAAGCCGGTGTCCGTTACTCTGGAAACACCATATATTTT. The chain carries TRBV3-1 (or the pseudogene TRBV3-2) and TRBJ1-3; D not certain. The germline CDR1 and CDR2 sequences are LGHDT and YNNKEL (reference sequence). CDR3 length: 17 amino acids. V was cut by 1 base and J by 0 bases, with 13 bases left in between.

CDR3 bases: TGTGCCAGTAGTATAGTTCCTGGACGGGAAGAAGCTTTCTTT. Translation gives CASSIVPGREEAFF. The rearrangement uses TRBV19 and TRBJ1-1; D is undetermined. This CDR3 contains 14 residues. Trimming shortened V by 1 base and J by 8 bases, and 14 bases separated the two germline ends. The germline V gene encodes CDR1 LNHDA and CDR2 SQIVND (reference sequence).

This clone came up once. This CDR3 is also generated by other DNA sequences in the sample. This chain links TRBV18 with TRBJ2-5, with D tentatively TRBD2 (5 bases). Between the trimmed V and J ends, which lost 0 bases and 4 bases, there was a span of 6 bases. The CDR3 is 13 amino acids. In germline, CDR1 is KGHSH, CDR2 LQKENI. CDR3 amino acids: CASSPPAGETQYF. The DNA for the CDR3 is TGTGCCAGCTCACCACCTGCGGGAGAGACCCAGTACTTC. The whole variable domain, filled in from reference TRBV18 and TRBJ2-5, reads NAGVMQNPRHLVRRRGQEARLRCSPMKGHSHVYWYRQLPEEGLKFMVYLQKENIIDESGMPKERFSAEFPKEGPSILRIQQVVRGDSAAYFCASSPPAGETQYFGPGTRLLVL.

The V call is TRBV7-2, the J call TRBJ1-5; 7 positions agree with TRBD1. Germline V lookup: CDR1 SGHTA, CDR2 FQGNSA. The V and J ends lost 3 bases and 5 bases, in that order; junction bases with no gene match: 4. The CDR3 runs to 14 residues. CDR3 amino acids: CASSLRQGDQPQHF. The CDR3, as DNA: TGTGCCAGCAGCTTGAGACAGGGAGATCAGCCCCAGCATTTT.

The rearrangement links TRBV27 to TRBJ1-2, with 10 bases fitting TRBD1. This CDR3 has 17 amino acids. Germline V gene sequence: CDR1 MNHEY, CDR2 SMNVEV (reference sequence). Trimming removed 4 bases from V and 4 bases from J; junction bases left unmatched: 12. The CDR3 DNA reads as TGTGCCAGCAGTTCCCGGGACAGGGGTCACAGGGGCTATGGCTACACCTTC. It is translated as CASSSRDRGHRGYGYTF.

The chain carries TRBV29-1 and TRBJ1-2; possible D gene TRBD1, 6 bases. Per the germline V gene, CDR1 is SQVTM and CDR2 is ANQGSEA. V was pared by 2 bases and J by 2 bases, with 12 bases between. The CDR3 spans 14 residues. The CDR3 nucleotides are TGCAGCGTTGAATCTTGGGGGCCCAACTATGGCTACACCTTC. Translated: CSVESWGPNYGYTF.

The rearrangement links TRBV11-2 to TRBJ1-5; TRBD1 matches 9 bases. Trimming took 4 bases from V and 11 from J; bases not matched to a gene: 21. The CDR3 has 18 residues. Germline V lookup: CDR1 SGHAT, CDR2 FQNNGV. CDR3 sequence: CASSWGGTGNFPPRAQHF. The CDR3 DNA follows: TGTGCCAGCAGCTGGGGGGGGACAGGGAATTTTCCCCCTCGGGCCCAGCATTTT.